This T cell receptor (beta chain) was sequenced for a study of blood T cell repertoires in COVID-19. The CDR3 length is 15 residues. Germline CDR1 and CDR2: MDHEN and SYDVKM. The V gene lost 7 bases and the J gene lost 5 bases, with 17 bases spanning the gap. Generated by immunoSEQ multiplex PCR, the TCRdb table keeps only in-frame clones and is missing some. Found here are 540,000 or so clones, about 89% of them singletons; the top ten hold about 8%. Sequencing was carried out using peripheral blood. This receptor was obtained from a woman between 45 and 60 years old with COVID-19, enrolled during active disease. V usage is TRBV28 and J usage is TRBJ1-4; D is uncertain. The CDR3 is CASTSHSMANEKLFF. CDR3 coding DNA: TGTGCCAGCACCTCTCACAGCATGGCGAATGAAAAACTGTTTTTT.